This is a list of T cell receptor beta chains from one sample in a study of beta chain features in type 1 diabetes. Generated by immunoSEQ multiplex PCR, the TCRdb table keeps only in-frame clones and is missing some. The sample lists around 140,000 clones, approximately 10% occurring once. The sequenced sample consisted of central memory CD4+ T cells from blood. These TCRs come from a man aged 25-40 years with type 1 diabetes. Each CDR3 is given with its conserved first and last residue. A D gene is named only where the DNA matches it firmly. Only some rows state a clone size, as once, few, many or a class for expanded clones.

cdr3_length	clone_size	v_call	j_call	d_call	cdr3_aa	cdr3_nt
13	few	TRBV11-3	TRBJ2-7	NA	CASSPAPGREQYF	TGTGCCAGCAGCCCAGCCCCGGGTCGCGAGCAGTACTTC
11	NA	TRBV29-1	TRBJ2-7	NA	CSVCNSDEQYF	TGCAGCGTTTGCAATAGCGACGAGCAGTACTTC
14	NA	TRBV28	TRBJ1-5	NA	CASTVGAEFQPQHF	TGTGCCAGCACCGTGGGCGCCGAGTTTCAGCCCCAGCATTTT
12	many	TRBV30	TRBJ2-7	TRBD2	CAWSSGAYEQYF	TGTGCCTGGTCTAGCGGGGCCTACGAGCAGTACTTC
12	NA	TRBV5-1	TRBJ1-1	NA	CASSLGDSEAFF	TGCGCCAGCAGCTTGGGTGACAGTGAAGCTTTCTTT
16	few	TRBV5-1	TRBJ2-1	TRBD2	CASSFGLAGSYNEQFF	TGCGCCAGCAGCTTCGGTCTAGCGGGCTCCTACAATGAGCAGTTCTTC
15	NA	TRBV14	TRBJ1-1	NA	CASSQAGLMGTEAFF	TGTGCCAGCAGCCAAGCTGGGCTTATGGGCACTGAAGCTTTCTTT
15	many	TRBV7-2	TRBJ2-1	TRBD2	CASSRSGGGGYEQFF	TGTGCCAGCAGCCGAAGCGGGGGGGGCGGGTATGAGCAGTTCTTC
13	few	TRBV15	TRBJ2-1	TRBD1	CATSRDSTGVVFF	TGTGCCACCAGCAGAGATTCGACAGGGGTGGTGTTCTTC
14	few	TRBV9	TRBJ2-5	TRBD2	CASSVAGGSETQYF	TGTGCCAGCAGCGTGGCGGGGGGCAGCGAGACCCAGTACTTC
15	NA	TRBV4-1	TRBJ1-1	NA	CASSQDPTLMTEAFF	TGCGCCAGCAGCCAAGATCCAACATTAATGACTGAAGCTTTCTTT
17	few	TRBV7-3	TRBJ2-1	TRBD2	CASSLTGRGGSYNEQFF	TGTGCCAGCAGCTTAACCGGGCGGGGGGGTTCCTACAATGAGCAGTTCTTC
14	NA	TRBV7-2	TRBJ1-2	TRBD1	CASSLTRDSNGYTF	TGTGCCAGCAGCTTAACTAGGGACAGCAACGGCTACACCTTC
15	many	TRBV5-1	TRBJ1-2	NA	CASSLAGGISYGYTF	TGCGCCAGCAGCTTGGCCGGAGGCATCTCCTATGGCTACACCTTC
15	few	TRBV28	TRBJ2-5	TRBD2	CASSFKSGVVETQYF	TGTGCCAGCAGTTTCAAGAGCGGGGTAGTAGAGACCCAGTACTTC
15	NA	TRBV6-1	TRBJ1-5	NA	CASSDGQFLFGPQHF	TGTGCCAGCAGTGATGGACAGTTCCTTTTCGGGCCCCAGCATTTT
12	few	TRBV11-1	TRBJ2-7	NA	CASSLLTYEQYF	TGTGCCAGCAGCTTACTTACCTACGAGCAGTACTTC
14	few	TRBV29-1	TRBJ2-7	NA	CSVAVREGTYEQYF	TGCAGCGTTGCCGTTCGGGAAGGTACCTACGAGCAGTACTTC
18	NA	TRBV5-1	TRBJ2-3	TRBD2	CASSFRTSGGDFTDTQYF	TGCGCCAGCAGCTTCCGGACTAGCGGGGGGGATTTTACAGATACGCAGTATTTT
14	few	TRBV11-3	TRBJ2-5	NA	CASSLGPGQETQYF	TGTGCCAGCAGCTTAGGTCCAGGCCAAGAGACCCAGTACTTC
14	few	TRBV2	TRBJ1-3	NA	CASSALGSGNTIYF	TGTGCCAGCAGTGCACTAGGCTCTGGAAACACCATATATTTT
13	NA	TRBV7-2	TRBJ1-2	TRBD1	CASSVGQGYGYTF	TGTGCCAGCAGCGTGGGACAGGGGTATGGCTACACCTTC
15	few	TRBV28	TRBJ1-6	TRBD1	CASSPRGALTSPLHF	TGTGCCAGCTCCCCCAGGGGGGCTTTGACTTCACCCCTCCACTTT
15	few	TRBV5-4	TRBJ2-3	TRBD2	CASSFYGGATDTQYF	TGTGCCAGCAGCTTTTACGGGGGGGCCACAGATACGCAGTATTTT
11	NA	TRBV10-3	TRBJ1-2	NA	CAIQDYYGYTF	TGTGCCATCCAGGATTACTATGGCTACACCTTC
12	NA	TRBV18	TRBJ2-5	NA	CASSRGSETQYF	TGTGCCAGCTCGCGGGGCAGTGAGACCCAGTACTTC
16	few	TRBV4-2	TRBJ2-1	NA	CASSQESTTGYNEQFF	TGTGCCAGCAGCCAAGAATCCACGACAGGTTACAATGAGCAGTTCTTC
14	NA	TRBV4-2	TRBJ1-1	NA	CASSQEMGRTEAFF	TGTGCCAGCAGCCAAGAGATGGGCCGGACTGAAGCTTTCTTT
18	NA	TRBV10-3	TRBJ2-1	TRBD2	CAISPLGTSVSSYNEQFF	TGTGCCATCAGCCCTCTGGGGACTAGCGTAAGCTCCTACAATGAGCAGTTCTTC
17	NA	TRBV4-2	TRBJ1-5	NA	CASSKQGNQRSNQPQHF	TGTGCCAGCAGCAAGCAGGGAAATCAGAGAAGCAATCAGCCCCAGCATTTT
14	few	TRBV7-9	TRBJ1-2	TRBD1	CASSRTGTVVGYTF	TGTGCCAGCAGCCGCACCGGGACAGTGGTTGGCTACACCTTC
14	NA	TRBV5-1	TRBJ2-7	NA	CASSIGGDLYEQYF	TGCGCCAGCTCAATCGGAGGGGACCTCTACGAGCAGTACTTC
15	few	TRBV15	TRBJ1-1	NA	CATSGGYLSNTEAFF	TGTGCCACCAGCGGAGGATACCTATCGAACACTGAAGCTTTCTTT
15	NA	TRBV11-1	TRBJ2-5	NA	CASSLFGGDGETQYF	TGTGCCAGCAGCTTATTTGGCGGGGACGGGGAGACCCAGTACTTC
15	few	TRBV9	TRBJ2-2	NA	CASSPGAGVTGELFF	TGTGCCAGCAGCCCAGGGGCGGGGGTCACCGGGGAGCTGTTTTTT
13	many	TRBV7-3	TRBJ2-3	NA	CASSPGGTDTQYF	TGTGCCAGCAGTCCGGGTGGCACAGATACGCAGTATTTT
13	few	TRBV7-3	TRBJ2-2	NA	CASSNYNTGELFF	TGTGCCAGCAGCAATTATAACACCGGGGAGCTGTTTTTT
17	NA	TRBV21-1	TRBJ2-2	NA	CASNRSAVRGQTGELFF	TGTGCCAGCAACCGTTCCGCGGTCAGGGGGCAAACCGGGGAGCTGTTTTTT
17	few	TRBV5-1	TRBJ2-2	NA	CASSTEIQPLNTGELFF	TGCGCCAGCAGCACCGAAATACAACCGCTGAACACCGGGGAGCTGTTTTTT
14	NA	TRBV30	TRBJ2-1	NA	CAWSVTAIYNEQFF	TGTGCCTGGAGTGTGACAGCAATATACAATGAGCAGTTCTTC
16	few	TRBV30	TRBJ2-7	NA	CAWSTAKGVVGYEQYF	TGTGCCTGGAGCACAGCGAAGGGGGTAGTAGGCTACGAGCAGTACTTC
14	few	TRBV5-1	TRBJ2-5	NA	CASSLGQGLETQYF	TGCGCCAGCAGCTTGGGGCAGGGTCTGGAGACCCAGTACTTC
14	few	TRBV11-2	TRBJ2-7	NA	CASSLVLTGSEQYF	TGTGCCAGCAGCTTAGTCTTAACAGGGAGTGAGCAGTACTTC
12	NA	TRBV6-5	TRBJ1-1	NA	CASSYGGQEAFF	TGTGCCAGCAGTTACGGGGGCCAGGAAGCTTTCTTT
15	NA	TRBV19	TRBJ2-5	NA	CASSIGGGDFGAQYF	TGTGCCAGTAGTATAGGCGGCGGGGACTTCGGGGCCCAGTACTTC
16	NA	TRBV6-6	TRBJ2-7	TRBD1	CASSRDSGQGTYEQYF	TGTGCCAGCAGTCGCGATTCCGGACAGGGAACCTACGAGCAGTACTTC
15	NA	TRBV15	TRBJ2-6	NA	CATSRDGAGANVLTF	TGTGCCACCAGCAGAGACGGTGCTGGGGCCAACGTCCTGACTTTC
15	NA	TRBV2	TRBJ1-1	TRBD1	CASRETGVSYTEAFF	TGTGCCAGCAGGGAAACAGGGGTCAGTTATACTGAAGCTTTCTTT
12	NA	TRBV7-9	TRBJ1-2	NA	CASSFDSPGYTF	TGTGCCAGCAGCTTTGACAGCCCCGGCTACACCTTC
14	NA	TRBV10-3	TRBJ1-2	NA	CASRSSRTAPGYTF	TGTGCCAGCAGGTCATCTCGGACAGCCCCTGGCTACACCTTC
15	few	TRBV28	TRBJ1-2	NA	CASSSPARADYGYTF	TGTGCCAGCAGCTCCCCGGCCCGAGCGGACTATGGCTACACCTTC
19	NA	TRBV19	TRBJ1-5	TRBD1	CASSIESPRQGHSNQPQHF	TGTGCCAGTAGTATCGAGTCGCCCCGACAGGGACATAGCAATCAGCCCCAGCATTTT
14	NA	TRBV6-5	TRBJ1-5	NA	CASSSPGSNQPQHF	TGTGCCAGCAGTTCCCCAGGGAGCAATCAGCCCCAGCATTTT
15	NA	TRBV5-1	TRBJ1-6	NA	CASSPQTRKDSPLHF	TGCGCCAGCAGCCCTCAGACAAGGAAGGATTCACCCCTCCACTTT